What follows describes a single T cell receptor beta chain. Its antigen is currently unknown. Primers included in the PCR were 60 Vbeta and 13 Jbeta primers. Assay: immunoSEQ multiplex PCR; the TCRdb copy retains only in-frame clones and omits some. The sample includes roughly 100,000 clones, under 80% of them seen just once. The data belong to a study of cytomegalovirus exposure and HLA in healthy donors. Findings and caveats of the study: One variant, a missense change in DCLRE1C, was linked in a later analysis to TCR beta V- and J-gene trimming. CMV serostatus alone was available as immune exposure information.

V was pared by 8 bases and J by 8 bases, with 8 bases of the junction left unmatched. The CDR3 has 11 residues. In germline, CDR1 is DFQATT, CDR2 SNEGSKA (reference sequence). The chain employs TRBV20-1 and TRBJ1-2; 7 bases are a match to TRBD1. The sequenced material came from PBMCs. The receptor was isolated from a man between 60 and 75 years old in good health and CMV-seronegative. In DNA, the CDR3 is TGCAGTCCTTACTTGACAGGGGGCTACACCTTC. It encodes CSPYLTGGYTF.